The entry below gives a single T cell receptor (beta chain) sequence along with its context. This record belongs to a study of human T cells and chemical hapten exposure. As for the study in general: Scalp application of diphenylcyclopropenone was performed weekly in patients across the entire approximately 23-week study. Predominantly women, the patients had alopecia areata, totalis or universalis.

Documented time point: patch test 2, 6 weeks after DPC sensitization. Treatment described: therapeutic diphenylcyclopropenone sensitization with weekly scalp DPC. The V and J ends lost 5 bases and 7 bases respectively, with 21 bases between them. Per the germline V gene, CDR1 is SGHTA and CDR2 is FQGNSA. CDR3 length equals 16 residues. Original handling: There were a median of around 96,000 TCRs per sample, with a range from about 23,224 to 690,600. TCRdb called the RACE reads again in MiXCR, with one record for every CDR3 protein. The V and J calls were determined by TCRdb, not by the authors. Among approximately 96,000 distinct CDR3 sequences listed, over 7.5% were seen once.

The TCR comes from a woman between 40 and 50 years old with alopecia areata. Some clones in this sample may be carry-over from other donors' samples. This sample comprised whole blood, obtained in connection with sensitization to the hapten diphenylcyclopropenone (DPC). V and J are TRBV7-2 and TRBJ2-1; possible D gene TRBD2, 5 bases. In DNA, the CDR3 is TGTGCCAGCAGCCCCATCGCGGGCCTCAGGAGTAATGAGCAGTTCTTC. This encodes CASSPIAGLRSNEQFF.